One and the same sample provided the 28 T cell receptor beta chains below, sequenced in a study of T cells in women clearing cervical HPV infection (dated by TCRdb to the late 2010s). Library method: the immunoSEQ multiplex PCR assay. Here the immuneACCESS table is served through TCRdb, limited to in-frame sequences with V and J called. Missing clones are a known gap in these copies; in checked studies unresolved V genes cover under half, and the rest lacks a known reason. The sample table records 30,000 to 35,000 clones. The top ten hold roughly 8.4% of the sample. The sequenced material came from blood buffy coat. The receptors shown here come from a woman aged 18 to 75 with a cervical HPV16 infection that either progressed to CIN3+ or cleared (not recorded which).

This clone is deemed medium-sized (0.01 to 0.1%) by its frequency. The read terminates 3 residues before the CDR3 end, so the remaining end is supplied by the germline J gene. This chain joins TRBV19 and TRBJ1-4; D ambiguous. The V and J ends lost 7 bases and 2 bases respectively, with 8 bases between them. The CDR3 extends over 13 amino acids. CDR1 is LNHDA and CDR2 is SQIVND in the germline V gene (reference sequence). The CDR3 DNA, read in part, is TGTGCCAGTAAAAGGGCTACTAATGAAAAA. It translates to CASKRATNEK. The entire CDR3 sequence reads CASKRATNEKLFF.

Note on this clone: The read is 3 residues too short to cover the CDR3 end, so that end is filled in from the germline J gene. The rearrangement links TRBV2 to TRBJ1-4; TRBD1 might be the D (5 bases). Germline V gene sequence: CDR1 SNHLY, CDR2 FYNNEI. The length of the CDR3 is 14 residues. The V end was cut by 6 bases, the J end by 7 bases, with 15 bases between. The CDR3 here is CASRFREGSEKLFF. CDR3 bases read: TGTGCCAGCAGGTTCAGGGAAGGTAGTGAAAAA.

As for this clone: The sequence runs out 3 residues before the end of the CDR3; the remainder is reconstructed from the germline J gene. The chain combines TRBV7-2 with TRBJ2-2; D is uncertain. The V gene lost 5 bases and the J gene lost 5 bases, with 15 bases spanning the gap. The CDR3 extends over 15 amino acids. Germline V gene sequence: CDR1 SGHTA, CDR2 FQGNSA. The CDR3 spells CASSRLMGKTGELFF. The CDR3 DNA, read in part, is TGTGCCAGCAGCCGCCTAATGGGCAAGACCGGGGAG.

Partial CDR3 DNA: TGTGCCAGCAGTGACGGACAGGGGTATGAAAAG. The encoded protein is CASSDGQGYEK. From start to end, the CDR3 is CASSDGQGYEKLFF. This chain uses TRBV6-1 with TRBJ2-2; TRBD1 matches 9 bases. The read stops 3 residues short of the end of the CDR3; the missing end is completed from the germline J gene. This CDR3 is 14 amino acids long. Germline V CDR1 and CDR2: MNHNS, SASEGT.

The covered CDR3 bases are TGTGCCAGCAGTTACCCCAACCCCGGGACAGGGACTTACGAG. It specifies CASSYPNPGTGTYE. The complete CDR3 protein is CASSYPNPGTGTYEQYF. The J gene is TRBJ2-7, the V gene TRBV6-2 or TRBV6-3, with TRBD1 matching 9 bases. Sequencing ends 3 residues short of the CDR3 end; the germline J gene provides the rest. CDR1 MNHEY and CDR2 SVGEGT come from the germline V gene. This CDR3 spans 17 amino acids. V lost 2 bases and J lost 4; bases outside the gene matches: 12.

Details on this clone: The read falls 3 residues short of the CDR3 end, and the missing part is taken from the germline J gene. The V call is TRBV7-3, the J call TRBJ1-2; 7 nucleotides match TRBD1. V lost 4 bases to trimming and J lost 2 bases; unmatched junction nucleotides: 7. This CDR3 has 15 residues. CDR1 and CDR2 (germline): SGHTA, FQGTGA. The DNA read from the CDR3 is TGTGCCAGCAGCTCCTCCGGACAGGAAAACTATGGC. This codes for CASSSSGQENYG. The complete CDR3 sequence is CASSSSGQENYGYTF.

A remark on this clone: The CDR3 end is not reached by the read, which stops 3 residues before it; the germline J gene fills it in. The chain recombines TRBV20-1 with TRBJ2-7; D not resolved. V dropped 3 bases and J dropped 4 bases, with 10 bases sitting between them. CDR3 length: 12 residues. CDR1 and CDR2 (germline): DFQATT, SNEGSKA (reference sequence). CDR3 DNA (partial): TGCAGTGCTAGGTTGAGCGCTTACGAG. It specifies CSARLSAYE. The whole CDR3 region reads CSARLSAYEQYF.

CDR3: CASSRLAGGDYTF. The sequenced CDR3 bases are TGTGCCAGCAGCAGATTAGCGGGAGGCGAC. The J gene is TRBJ1-2, the V gene TRBV7-6; D uncertain. The DNA ends 3 residues before the CDR3 does, and the rest of the CDR3 is filled in from the germline J gene. Germline V CDR1 and CDR2: SGHVS, FNYEAQ. The CDR3 sequence is 13 residues long.

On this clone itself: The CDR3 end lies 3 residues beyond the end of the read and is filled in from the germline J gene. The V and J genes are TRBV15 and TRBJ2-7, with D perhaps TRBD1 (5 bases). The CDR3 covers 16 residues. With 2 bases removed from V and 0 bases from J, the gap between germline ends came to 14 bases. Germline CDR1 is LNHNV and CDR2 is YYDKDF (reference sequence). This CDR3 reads CATSRKTVFSSYEQYF. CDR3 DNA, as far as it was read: TGTGCCACCAGCAGAAAGACAGTTTTCAGCTCCTACGAG. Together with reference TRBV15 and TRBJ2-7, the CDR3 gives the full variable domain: DAMVIQNPRYQVTQFGKPVTLSCSQTLNHNVMYWYQQKSSQAPKLLFHYYDKDFNNEADTPDNFQSRRPNTSFCFLDIRSPGLGDTAMYLCATSRKTVFSSYEQYFGPGTRLTVT.

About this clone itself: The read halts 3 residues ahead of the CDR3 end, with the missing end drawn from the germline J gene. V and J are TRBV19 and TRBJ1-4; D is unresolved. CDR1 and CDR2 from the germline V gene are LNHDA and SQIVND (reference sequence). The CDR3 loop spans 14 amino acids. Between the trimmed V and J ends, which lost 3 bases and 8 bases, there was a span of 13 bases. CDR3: CASSIVSNEEKLFF. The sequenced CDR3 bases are TGTGCCAGTAGTATCGTGTCTAATGAGGAAAAA.

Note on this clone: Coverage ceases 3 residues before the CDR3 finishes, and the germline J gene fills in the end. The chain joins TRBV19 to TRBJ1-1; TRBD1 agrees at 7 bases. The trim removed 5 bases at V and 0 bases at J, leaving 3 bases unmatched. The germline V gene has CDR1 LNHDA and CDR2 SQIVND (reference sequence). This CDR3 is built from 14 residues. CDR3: CASSATGVNTEAFF. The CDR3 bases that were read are TGTGCCAGTAGTGCCACAGGGGTGAACACTGAA.

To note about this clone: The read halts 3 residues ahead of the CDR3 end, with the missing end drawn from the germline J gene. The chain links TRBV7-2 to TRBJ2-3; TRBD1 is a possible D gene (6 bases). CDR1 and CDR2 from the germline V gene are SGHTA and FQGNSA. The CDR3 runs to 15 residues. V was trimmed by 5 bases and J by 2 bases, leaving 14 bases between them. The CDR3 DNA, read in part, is TGTGCCAGCAGCGGCACGGGACAACCCACAGATACG. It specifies CASSGTGQPTDT. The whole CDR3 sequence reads CASSGTGQPTDTQYF.

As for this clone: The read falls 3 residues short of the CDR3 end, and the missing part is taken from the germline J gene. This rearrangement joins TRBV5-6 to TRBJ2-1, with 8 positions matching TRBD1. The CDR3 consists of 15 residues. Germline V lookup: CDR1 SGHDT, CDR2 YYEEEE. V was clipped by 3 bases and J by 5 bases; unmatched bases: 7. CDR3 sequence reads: CASSSTDRENNEQFF. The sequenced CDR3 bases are TGTGCCAGCAGCTCGACGGACAGGGAAAACAATGAG.

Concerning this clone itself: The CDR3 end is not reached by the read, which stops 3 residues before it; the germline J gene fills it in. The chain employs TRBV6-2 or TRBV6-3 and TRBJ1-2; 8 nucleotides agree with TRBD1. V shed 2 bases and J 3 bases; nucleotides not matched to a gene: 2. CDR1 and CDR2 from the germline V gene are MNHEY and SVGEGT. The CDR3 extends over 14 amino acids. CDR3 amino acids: CASSYATGDYGYTF. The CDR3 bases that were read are TGTGCCAGCAGTTACGCGACAGGGGACTATGGC.

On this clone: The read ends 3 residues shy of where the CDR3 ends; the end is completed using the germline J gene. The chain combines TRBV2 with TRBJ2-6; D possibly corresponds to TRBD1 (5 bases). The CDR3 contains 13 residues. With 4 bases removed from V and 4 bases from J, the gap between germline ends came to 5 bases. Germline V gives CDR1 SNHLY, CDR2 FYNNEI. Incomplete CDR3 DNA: TGTGCCAGCAGTGGGACAGGGGCCAACGTC. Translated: CASSGTGANV. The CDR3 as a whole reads CASSGTGANVLTF.

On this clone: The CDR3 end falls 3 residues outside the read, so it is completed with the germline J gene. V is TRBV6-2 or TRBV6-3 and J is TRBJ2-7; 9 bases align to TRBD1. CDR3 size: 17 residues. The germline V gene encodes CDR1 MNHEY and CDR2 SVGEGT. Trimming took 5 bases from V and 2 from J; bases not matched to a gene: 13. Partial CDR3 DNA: TGTGCCAGCAGTAGAGCCCCCGGGACAGGGATCCCCTACGAG. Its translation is CASSRAPGTGIPYE. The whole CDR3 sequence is CASSRAPGTGIPYEQYF.

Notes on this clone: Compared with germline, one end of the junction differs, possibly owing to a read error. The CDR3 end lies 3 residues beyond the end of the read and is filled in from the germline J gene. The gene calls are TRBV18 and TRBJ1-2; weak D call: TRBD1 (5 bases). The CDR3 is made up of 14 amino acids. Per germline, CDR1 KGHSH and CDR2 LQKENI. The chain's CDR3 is CSSSPAGYTDTYTF. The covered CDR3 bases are TGTTCCAGCTCACCAGCAGGGTACACAGATACC.

The part of the CDR3 DNA that was read is TGTGCCAGCAGCTTAGGACGCGGAGCCTACGAG. Residues: CASSLGRGAYE. The whole CDR3 region reads CASSLGRGAYEQYF. The chain joins TRBV7-9 to TRBJ2-7; D unclear. Read coverage stops 3 residues before the CDR3 terminus; the germline J gene supplies the remainder. The CDR3 totals 14 residues. The V end was cut by 1 base, the J end by 2 bases, with 9 bases between. Germline CDR1 is SEHNR and CDR2 is FQNEAQ (reference sequence).

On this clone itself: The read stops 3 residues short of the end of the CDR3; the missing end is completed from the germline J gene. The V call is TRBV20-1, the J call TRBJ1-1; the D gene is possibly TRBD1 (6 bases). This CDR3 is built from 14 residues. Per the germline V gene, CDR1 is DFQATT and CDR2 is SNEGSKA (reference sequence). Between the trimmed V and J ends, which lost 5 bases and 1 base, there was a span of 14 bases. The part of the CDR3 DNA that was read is TGCAGTGCTGAGCCCCGACAGGCGAACACTGAA. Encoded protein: CSAEPRQANTE. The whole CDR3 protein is CSAEPRQANTEAFF.

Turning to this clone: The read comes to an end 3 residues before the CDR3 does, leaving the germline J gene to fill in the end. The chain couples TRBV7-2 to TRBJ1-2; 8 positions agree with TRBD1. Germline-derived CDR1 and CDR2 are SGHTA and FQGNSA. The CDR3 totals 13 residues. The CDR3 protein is CASSWDRFYDYTF. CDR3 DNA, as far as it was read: TGTGCCAGCAGCTGGGACAGGTTCTACGAC.

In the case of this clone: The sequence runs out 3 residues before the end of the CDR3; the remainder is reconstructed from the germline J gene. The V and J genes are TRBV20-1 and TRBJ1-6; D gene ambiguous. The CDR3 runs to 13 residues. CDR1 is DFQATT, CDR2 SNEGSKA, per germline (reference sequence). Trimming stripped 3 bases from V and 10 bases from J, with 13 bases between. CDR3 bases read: TGCAGTGCTAGGTGGCAGGATGACTCACCC. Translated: CSARWQDDSP. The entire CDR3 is CSARWQDDSPLHF.

CDR3: CASSLWTGGAFF. The CDR3 DNA, read in part, is TGTGCCAGCAGCTTGTGGACAGGGGGA. This chain connects TRBV5-6 to TRBJ1-1; 10 positions agree with TRBD1. The read stops 3 residues short of the end of the CDR3; the missing end is completed from the germline J gene. The CDR3 covers 12 residues. Germline lookup yields CDR1 SGHDT and CDR2 YYEEEE.

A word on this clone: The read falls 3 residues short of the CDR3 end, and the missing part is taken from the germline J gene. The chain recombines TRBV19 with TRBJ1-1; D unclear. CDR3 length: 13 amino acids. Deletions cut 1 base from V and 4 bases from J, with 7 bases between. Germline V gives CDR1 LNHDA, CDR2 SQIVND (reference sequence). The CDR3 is CASSIGQATEAFF. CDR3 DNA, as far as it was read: TGTGCCAGTAGTATAGGGCAGGCCACTGAA.

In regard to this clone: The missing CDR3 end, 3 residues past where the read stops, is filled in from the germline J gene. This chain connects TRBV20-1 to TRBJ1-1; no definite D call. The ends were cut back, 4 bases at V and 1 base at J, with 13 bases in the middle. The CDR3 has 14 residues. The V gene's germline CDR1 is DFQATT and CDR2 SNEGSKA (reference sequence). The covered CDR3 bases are TGCAGTGCTACCGATCGAAGGTCGAACACTGAA. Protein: CSATDRRSNTE. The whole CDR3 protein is CSATDRRSNTEAFF.

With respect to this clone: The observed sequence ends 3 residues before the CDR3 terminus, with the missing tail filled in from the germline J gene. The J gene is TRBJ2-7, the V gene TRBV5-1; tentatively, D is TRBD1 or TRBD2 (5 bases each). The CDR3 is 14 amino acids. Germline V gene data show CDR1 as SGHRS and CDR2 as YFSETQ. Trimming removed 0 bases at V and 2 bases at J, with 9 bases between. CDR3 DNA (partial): TGCGCCAGCAGCTTGGGAGGGGTTACCTACGAG. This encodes CASSLGGVTYE. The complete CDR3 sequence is CASSLGGVTYEQYF.

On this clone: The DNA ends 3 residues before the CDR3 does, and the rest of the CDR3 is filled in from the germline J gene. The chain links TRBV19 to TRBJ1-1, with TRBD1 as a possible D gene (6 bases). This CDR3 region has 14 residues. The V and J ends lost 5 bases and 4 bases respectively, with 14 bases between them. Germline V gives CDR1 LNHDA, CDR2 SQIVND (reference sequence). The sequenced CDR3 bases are TGTGCCAGTAGTGGTAGGGGGAAGAGCACTGAA. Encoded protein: CASSGRGKSTE. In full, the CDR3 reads CASSGRGKSTEAFF. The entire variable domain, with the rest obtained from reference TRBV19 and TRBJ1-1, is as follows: DGGITQSPKYLFRKEGQNVTLSCEQNLNHDAMYWYRQDPGQGLRLIYYSQIVNDFQKGDIAEGYSVSREKKESFPLTVTSAQKNPTAFYLCASSGRGKSTEAFFGQGTRLTVV.

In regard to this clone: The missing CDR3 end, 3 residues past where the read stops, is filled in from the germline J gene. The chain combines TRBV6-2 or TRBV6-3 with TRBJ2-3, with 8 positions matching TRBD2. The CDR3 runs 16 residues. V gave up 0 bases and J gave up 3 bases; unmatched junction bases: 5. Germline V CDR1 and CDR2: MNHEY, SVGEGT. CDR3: CASSYSTAGATDTQYF. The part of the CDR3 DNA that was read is TGTGCCAGCAGTTACTCGACAGCGGGGGCTACAGATACG.

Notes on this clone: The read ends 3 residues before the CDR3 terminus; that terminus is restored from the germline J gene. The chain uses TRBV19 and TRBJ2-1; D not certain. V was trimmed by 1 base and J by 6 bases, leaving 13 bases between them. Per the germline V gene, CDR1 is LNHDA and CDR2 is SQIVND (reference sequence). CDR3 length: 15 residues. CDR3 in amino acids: CASSIASVPFNEQFF. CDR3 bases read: TGTGCCAGTAGTATAGCGAGCGTTCCCTTCAATGAG.